One TCR beta chain is described in this entry. Its antigen remains unidentified. V was shortened by 5 bases and J by 1 base, with 6 bases between the two germline ends. The CDR3 runs to 12 residues. CDR1 is SGHVS and CDR2 is FNYEAQ in the germline V gene. The data belong to a study of CD8+CD57+ T cells in acquired aplastic anemia. Study summary: When averaged, DNA from sorted CD4+ and CD8+ cells came to approximately 3.2 ug.

Flow cytometry had shown expanded CD8+CD57+ cells in the patients chosen for sequencing. All participating patients were living with severe acquired aplastic anemia. Both TCR beta VDJ combination and CDR3 sequence profiling were carried out. Genomic DNA was the template for this profiling. Via MiXCR, TCRdb re-called the reads, giving one row per CDR3 protein. The sample lists just over 150,000 distinct CDR3 sequences; roughly 50% were seen once. Overall study findings and caveats: Patients and controls shared over 25 CD8+ CDR3 sequences, highly expressed in patients.

The rearrangement joins TRBV7-6 to TRBJ2-7; D not resolved. This TCR derives from a human donor with aplastic anemia. The sequenced material came from sorted CD4+, CD8+, or CD8+CD57+ T cells (not recorded which) from PBMCs. CDR3 region: CASSGASYEQYF. The CDR3 DNA reads TGTGCCAGCAGCGGTGCATCCTACGAGCAGTACTTC.